This TCR beta chain was identified during a study of blood T cell repertoires in COVID-19. Study-wide background: Material from acute and convalescent COVID-19 was sourced from the United States, Italy and Spain.

There are 16 residues in the CDR3. V gave up 1 base and J gave up 6 bases; unmatched junction bases: 5. From germline, CDR1 is SEHNR and CDR2 FQNEAQ (reference sequence). Per the authors' pipeline: Amplification from reference gene primers served as the basis for estimated nucleated cell counts. The method was immunoSEQ multiplex PCR; TCRdb's version includes in-frame clones alone and lacks a portion of them. That table supplies the V and J calls and clone size; D and trimming were determined from the DNA. The sample records 200,000 or so clones, around four fifths being singletons. The receptor comes from a woman aged 55-75 years who had recovered from COVID-19. The sequenced sample consisted of peripheral blood. The gene calls are TRBV7-9 and TRBJ1-5; 11 nucleotides line up with TRBD1. The CDR3 is CASSLVRTGGGQPQHF. CDR3 coding DNA: TGTGCCAGCAGCTTAGTCCGGACAGGGGGCGGTCAGCCCCAGCATTTT.